This T cell receptor (beta chain) was obtained from a study of molecular identifiers for immune sequencing clone quantification. Study as a whole: Five aliquots were made in replicates from the RNA of about 20,000 or 100,000 naive CD8 cells, and four were sequenced. Study results and caveats: Among 920,000 or so naive cells, as was reported, spiked Jurkat TCR RNA from one cell was detectable. Underestimated sizes of highly expanded clones could result from identical TCR molecules that share a barcode.

This clonotype showed up many times. What it recognizes is unknown. J lost 4 bases, V lost 6 bases, and 9 bases had no gene match. The CDR3 has 14 residues. Sequencing libraries of naive CD8 cells derived from approximately 20,000 to 1,000,000 sorted cells with 10%, 30% or 50% RNA. TCRdb reprocessed the PCR reads via MiXCR and lists one record per CDR3 protein. The table shows approximately 54,000 distinct CDR3 sequences, with under 30% occurring only once. Sequencing used naive CD8+ T cells from blood, with Jurkat cell RNA spiked in. Subset meaning: FACS-sorted CD8+CD4-CCR7+CD45RA+ naive T cells. The V and J genes are TRBV12-3 or TRBV12-4 and TRBJ2-7; 7 bases agree with TRBD1. The origin of this receptor is a human donor in good health. Some libraries in this study had Jurkat cell RNA spiked in. The CDR3, as DNA: TGTGCCAGCAGCTACATTGGGACAGAGTACGAGCAGTACTTC. It is translated as CASSYIGTEYEQYF.